This T cell receptor beta chain was sequenced in a study of T cells after yellow fever vaccination. A few counts support this clonotype. TCRdb called the 5' RACE reads again in MiXCR, with one record for every CDR3 protein. Among about 170,000 distinct CDR3 sequences listed, more than 9.5% were seen once. Trimming stripped 2 bases from V and 0 bases from J, with 7 bases between. Looked up from germline, CDR1 is MNHEY and CDR2 is SMNVEV (reference sequence). The CDR3 is 15 residues long. Sequencing was performed on CD8+ T cells sorted from PBMCs, taken 15 days after the yellow fever booster vaccination. This rearrangement joins TRBV27 to TRBJ1-4; TRBD1 might be the D (5 bases). The TCR sequence derives from a man aged 18-30 years who received the YFV17D yellow fever vaccine. Here the CDR3 reads CASSLQGATNEKLFF. In DNA, the CDR3 is TGTGCCAGCAGTTTACAGGGTGCAACTAATGAAAAACTGTTTTTT.